This is a list of T cell receptor beta chains from one sample in a study of Graves' ophthalmopathy and Graves' hyperthyroidism. MiXCR was run by TCRdb on the multiplex PCR reads, yielding one entry per CDR3 protein. In the table there are under 350,000 distinct CDR3 sequences, about 17% of which are singletons. Sequencing used peripheral blood. These receptors originate from an adult man with Graves' ophthalmopathy. CDR3s include the opening cysteine and the closing phenylalanine or tryptophan. A D gene is named only where the DNA matches it firmly. Size values are once, few and many counts, or a class for expanded clones, and some rows have none.

size: many
V: TRBV15
D: .
J: TRBJ2-7
DNA: TGTGCCACCAGCAGAGACAGGGGCACCTACGAGCAGTACTTC
CDR3: CATSRDRGTYEQYF

size: many
V: TRBV6-5
D: .
J: TRBJ1-1
DNA: TGTGCCAGCAGTTACTCGGGCGCCGACACTGAAGCTTTCTTT
CDR3: CASSYSGADTEAFF

size: many
V: TRBV5-1
D: .
J: TRBJ1-2
DNA: TGCGCCAGCAGCCCTCTGACGGGGGAGGGTGGCTACACCTTC
CDR3: CASSPLTGEGGYTF

size: many
V: TRBV5-6
D: TRBD2
J: TRBJ2-5
DNA: TGTGCCAGCAGCTTAGGACTAGCGGGAGATCCGGAGACCCAGTACTTC
CDR3: CASSLGLAGDPETQYF

size: many
V: TRBV2
D: .
J: TRBJ1-1
DNA: TGTGCCAGCAGTGAACCAGCGAGGGGAGCTTTCTTT
CDR3: CASSEPARGAFF

size: .
V: TRBV3-1
D: .
J: TRBJ1-1
DNA: TGTGCCAGCATAGGGGGGGGCACTGAAGCTTTCTTT
CDR3: CASIGGGTEAFF

size: .
V: TRBV11-2
D: .
J: TRBJ2-7
DNA: TGTGCCAGCAGCTTGGGCCCCCCCTTATCGGGAGTCTTCTACGAGCAGTACTTC
CDR3: CASSLGPPLSGVFYEQYF

size: many
V: TRBV28
D: TRBD1
J: TRBJ1-1
DNA: TGTGCCAGCAGTTTAGGATTACAGGGGAAGGCTTTCTTT
CDR3: CASSLGLQGKAFF

size: .
V: TRBV2
D: TRBD1
J: TRBJ2-7
DNA: TGTGCCAGCAGTGAGGGTGGGACAGGGAACTACGAGCAGTACTTC
CDR3: CASSEGGTGNYEQYF

size: many
V: TRBV7-9
D: .
J: TRBJ2-7
DNA: TGTGCCAGCAGCACCGCAGGGGGGTCCGAGCAGTACTTC
CDR3: CASSTAGGSEQYF

size: few
V: TRBV11-2
D: .
J: TRBJ2-2
DNA: TGTGCCAGCAAGGGTTATCCGCGAGATCAGTTATCGTCTGGGGAGCTGTTTTTT
CDR3: CASKGYPRDQLSSGELFF